One and the same sample provided the 24 T cell receptor beta chains below, sequenced in a study of blood T cell repertoires in COVID-19. The data were produced by immunoSEQ multiplex PCR, yet TCRdb's version contains in-frame clones alone and is incomplete. The data show 250,000 to 300,000 clones, with approximately 87% seen just once and about 4.6% held by the top ten. The sample consisted of peripheral blood. Every receptor here comes from a man in his 60s who had recovered from COVID-19.

V is TRBV27 and J is TRBJ2-5; the D gene is possibly TRBD1 (6 bases). Trimming removed 5 bases from V and 9 bases from J, with 19 bases in between. The CDR3 is 14 amino acids. In germline, CDR1 is MNHEY, CDR2 SMNVEV (reference sequence). This chain's CDR3 is CASSPTRQATAQYF. CDR3 bases: TGTGCCAGCAGTCCGACAAGACAGGCGACTGCCCAGTACTTC.

The chain couples TRBV12-3 or TRBV12-4 to TRBJ2-1, with 8 nucleotides matching TRBD1. Trimming took 6 bases from V and 8 from J; bases not matched to a gene: 3. CDR3 length: 12 residues. The CDR3, as DNA: TGTGCCAGCAGCCGACAGGGGTATGAGCAGTTCTTC. Translating it yields CASSRQGYEQFF.

The chain couples TRBV7-6 to TRBJ2-3; TRBD2 is a possible D gene (6 bases). The CDR3 contains 17 residues. V was cut by 5 bases and J by 0 bases, with 18 bases left in between. The V gene's germline CDR1 is SGHVS and CDR2 FNYEAQ. The CDR3 reads CASSRGRAGSSTDTQYF. CDR3 coding DNA: TGTGCCAGCAGCCGAGGGCGGGCGGGATCCAGCACAGATACGCAGTATTTT.

The chain carries TRBV30 and TRBJ2-5; 7 bases fit TRBD1. CDR1 is GTSNPN and CDR2 is SVGIG in the germline V gene (reference sequence). The CDR3 totals 14 residues. Trimming took 5 bases from V and 2 from J; bases not matched to a gene: 8. The CDR3 DNA follows: TGTGCCTGGGCCACAGGGGCCCGGCAAGAGACCCAGTACTTC. Translated: CAWATGARQETQYF.

Turning to this clone: The sample holds other DNA sequences that translate to the same CDR3. The chain uses TRBV5-1 and TRBJ1-1; possibly TRBD1 for D (6 bases). Trimming took off 5 bases at V and 0 bases at J, with 8 bases between the two ends. CDR1 is SGHRS, CDR2 YFSETQ, per germline. CDR3 length equals 13 residues. The CDR3 here is CASRDSLNTEAFF. CDR3 nucleotides: TGCGCCAGCAGGGACAGTCTGAACACTGAAGCTTTCTTT.

The chain's CDR3 is CASSPGLREGPTNVLTF. The CDR3 nucleotides are TGTGCCAGTAGTCCCGGCCTGCGGGAGGGCCCAACCAACGTCCTGACTTTC. This sequence joins TRBV19 and TRBJ2-6, with 9 bases that match TRBD2. CDR3 length: 17 amino acids. Germline assignment: CDR1 LNHDA and CDR2 SQIVND (reference sequence). Trimming took 5 bases from V and 8 from J; bases not matched to a gene: 13. The entire variable domain, with the rest obtained from reference TRBV19 and TRBJ2-6, is as follows: DGGITQSPKYLFRKEGQNVTLSCEQNLNHDAMYWYRQDPGQGLRLIYYSQIVNDFQKGDIAEGYSVSREKKESFPLTVTSAQKNPTAFYLCASSPGLREGPTNVLTFGAGSRLTVL.

The genes are TRBV2 and TRBJ2-2; 11 positions match TRBD2. From germline, CDR1 is SNHLY and CDR2 FYNNEI. Germline trimming cut 8 bases from V and 3 bases from J; bases unmatched to any gene: 11. The CDR3 runs 17 residues. The CDR3 spells CASADSLLAGDTGELFF. The CDR3 DNA sequence: TGTGCCAGCGCCGACAGCCTACTAGCGGGGGACACCGGGGAGCTGTTTTTT.

The chain is built from TRBV9 and TRBJ2-1; a weak D match, TRBD2 (6 bases). V was clipped by 2 bases and J by 9 bases, with 18 bases between them. In germline, CDR1 is SGDLS, CDR2 YYNGEE. This CDR3 is built from 15 residues. CDR3 DNA: TGTGCCAGCAGCGTCCGGGACTGGTCGGATGGTGAGCAGTTCTTC. Its protein is CASSVRDWSDGEQFF.

The gene calls are TRBV20-1 and TRBJ1-6; 9 bases align to TRBD1. The CDR3 is 13 residues long. Germline loops: CDR1 DFQATT, CDR2 SNEGSKA (reference sequence). After removal of 3 bases from V and 9 bases from J, the junction contained 3 bases not matched to a gene. The CDR3 DNA follows: TGCAGTGCTAGTAGGGGACAGGGTTCACCCCTCCACTTT. Translation: CSASRGQGSPLHF.

The V and J genes are TRBV6-5 and TRBJ2-1; 11 bases agree with TRBD2. CDR3 length: 15 residues. The V segment lost 8 bases and the J segment 7 bases; nucleotides outside the gene matches: 10. Germline assignment: CDR1 MNHEY and CDR2 SVGAGI. The DNA of the CDR3 is TGTGCCAGCGGGCCTTTAGCGGGAGGGGCGAATGAGCAGTTCTTC. As protein: CASGPLAGGANEQFF.

J is TRBJ1-1 and V is TRBV28; maybe TRBD1 (6 bases). This CDR3 contains 13 residues. Per the germline V gene, CDR1 is MDHEN and CDR2 is SYDVKM. Trimming left V 4 bases short and J 8 bases short, with 14 bases between. The CDR3 loop reads CASSSDRIREAFF. The CDR3 coding sequence is TGTGCCAGCAGTTCCGACAGGATTAGGGAAGCTTTCTTT.

The genes are TRBV19 and TRBJ2-6; TRBD1 might be the D (5 bases). The ends were cut back, 11 bases at V and 2 bases at J, with 10 bases in the middle. There are 13 residues in the CDR3. Germline values: CDR1 LNHDA, CDR2 SQIVND (reference sequence). CDR3 in DNA: TGTGCCTGCAGGGCGGCTGGGGCCAACGTCCTGACTTTC. Encoded protein: CACRAAGANVLTF.

This chain links TRBV5-1 with TRBJ2-1; no clear D gene. Germline V gives CDR1 SGHRS, CDR2 YFSETQ. The CDR3 is 11 residues long. Trimming cost V 6 bases and J 8 bases, with 9 bases left between them. Written as DNA, the CDR3 is TGCGCCAGCAAGAGGCTGGATGAGCAGTTCTTC. It is translated as CASKRLDEQFF.

For this clone: One junction end does not reproduce the germline sequence, and a read error may be involved. The rearrangement uses TRBV7-7 and TRBJ1-1; D call uncertain. Germline V gene sequence: CDR1 SSHAT, CDR2 FNYEAQ (reference sequence). The CDR3 loop spans 15 amino acids. The CDR3 bases are TGTGCTAGCAGCCCCCTTGGGGAGACGAACACTGAAGCTTTCTTT. Translating gives CASSPLGETNTEAFF.

The CDR3 DNA follows: TGTGCCAGCACCCCCGAGACAGACACAGATACGCAGTATTTT. This sequence encodes CASTPETDTDTQYF. The chain links TRBV7-9 to TRBJ2-3; D is possibly TRBD1 (5 bases). The V and J ends lost 7 bases and 2 bases respectively, with 13 bases between them. CDR1 SEHNR and CDR2 FQNEAQ come from the germline V gene (reference sequence). The CDR3 has 14 amino acids.

The rearrangement joins TRBV5-5 to TRBJ2-6; the match to TRBD1 covers 8 bases. The CDR3 has 16 amino acids. The V and J ends lost 2 bases and 2 bases, in that order; junction bases with no gene match: 3. Germline CDR1 is SGHKS and CDR2 is YYEKEE (reference sequence). The CDR3 sequence is CASSFRGPAGANVLTF. CDR3 nucleotide sequence: TGTGCCAGCAGCTTCAGGGGGCCGGCTGGGGCCAACGTCCTGACTTTC.

This clone was detected once. This chain connects TRBV12-5 to TRBJ2-2; 8 bases align to TRBD1. There are 15 residues in the CDR3. Germline assignment: CDR1 LGHNT and CDR2 FRNRAP. V trimming: 7 bases; J trimming: 1 base; junction bases outside the gene matches: 5. The CDR3 bases are TGTGCTAGTGCCCCCACAGGGGGGAACACCGGGGAGCTGTTTTTT. Translated: CASAPTGGNTGELFF. The whole variable domain, filled in from reference TRBV12-5 and TRBJ2-2, reads DARVTQTPRHKVTEMGQEVTMRCQPILGHNTVFWYRQTMMQGLELLAYFRNRAPLDDSGMPKDRFSAEMPDATLATLKIQPSEPRDSAVYFCASAPTGGNTGELFFGEGSRLTVL.

This rearrangement joins TRBV4-1 to TRBJ2-2; TRBD1 matches at 9 bases. CDR3 length equals 19 residues. Germline CDR1 is MGHRA and CDR2 is YSYEKL. J was trimmed by 6 bases and V by 2 bases; bases with no gene match: 16. The CDR3 spells CASSQFTLTGGAGAGELFF. In DNA form, the CDR3 reads TGCGCCAGCAGCCAATTCACACTCACAGGGGGCGCCGGGGCCGGGGAGCTGTTTTTT.

This clone was seen a single time. The V call is TRBV28, the J call TRBJ2-2; D is ambiguous. The CDR3 spans 13 residues. Germline CDR1 is MDHEN and CDR2 is SYDVKM. V dropped 3 bases and J dropped 7 bases, with 9 bases sitting between them. CDR3 in DNA: TGTGCCAGCAGTTTCGGTGGTATCGGGGAGCTGTTTTTT. It is translated as CASSFGGIGELFF.

This clone was counted many times. This chain uses TRBV19 with TRBJ1-2, with 7 bases that match TRBD1. V dropped 5 bases and J dropped 0; count of bases not matched to a gene: 9. Germline-derived CDR1 and CDR2 are LNHDA and SQIVND (reference sequence). The CDR3 loop spans 16 amino acids. In DNA, the CDR3 is TGTGCCAGTAGTTCAATCAGACAGGGAACTAACTATGGCTACACCTTC. This sequence encodes CASSSIRQGTNYGYTF. Full variable domain (outside the CDR3, taken from reference TRBV19 and TRBJ1-2): DGGITQSPKYLFRKEGQNVTLSCEQNLNHDAMYWYRQDPGQGLRLIYYSQIVNDFQKGDIAEGYSVSREKKESFPLTVTSAQKNPTAFYLCASSSIRQGTNYGYTFGSGTRLTVV.

The rearrangement joins TRBV30 to TRBJ1-1; D is possibly TRBD1 (6 bases). Germline V CDR1 and CDR2: GTSNPN, SVGIG (reference sequence). This CDR3 spans 14 amino acids. With 0 bases removed from V and 0 bases from J, the gap between germline ends came to 8 bases. The CDR3 here is CAWSVGTLNTEAFF. The CDR3 DNA follows: TGTGCCTGGAGTGTTGGGACATTGAACACTGAAGCTTTCTTT.

This clone is a singleton in its sample. The V gene is TRBV6-5, the J gene TRBJ1-2, with a weak D call TRBD1 (6 bases). The CDR3 is made up of 14 amino acids. In germline, CDR1 is MNHEY, CDR2 SVGAGI. V was cut by 6 bases and J by 5 bases, with 16 bases left in between. CDR3 protein: CASRGGGSAYGYTF. DNA of the CDR3: TGTGCCAGCAGGGGCGGGGGCAGCGCTTATGGCTACACCTTC.

The chain employs TRBV9 and TRBJ2-7, with 7 bases identical to TRBD2. Trimming took 0 bases from V and 1 from J; bases not matched to a gene: 7. CDR3 length: 16 amino acids. Germline V lookup: CDR1 SGDLS, CDR2 YYNGEE. The CDR3 sequence: CASSVATGGLSYEQYF. As DNA, the CDR3 is TGTGCCAGCAGCGTAGCTACGGGGGGTCTATCCTACGAGCAGTACTTC.

The sample holds one count of this clone. The rearrangement uses TRBV19 and TRBJ2-7, with 9 positions matching TRBD2. Germline V gene sequence: CDR1 LNHDA, CDR2 SQIVND (reference sequence). V shed 0 bases, J shed 4 bases, and the junction held 13 bases outside the gene matches. The CDR3 has 18 residues. The CDR3 DNA sequence: TGTGCCAGTAGTATAGATCCCGCACTAGCGGGCCTCCGGTACGAGCAGTACTTC. As protein: CASSIDPALAGLRYEQYF.